These T cell receptor beta chains were read from a single sample in a study of blood T cell repertoires in COVID-19. TCRdb keeps only in-frame clones here, not all; method: immunoSEQ multiplex PCR. The data contain more than 95,000 clones, nearly 90% of them singletons. The sample was peripheral blood. These receptors came from a man aged 50-60 years in a cohort sampled during active COVID-19. The CDR3 runs from the conserved cysteine through the conserved F or W. D genes are given only for firm matches. For some rows the clone size is stated as once, few or many, or as a class when expanded; others skip it.

-	TRBV7-9	-	TRBJ1-3	CASRPQGVNTIYF	TGTGCCAGCAGACCGCAAGGAGTAAACACCATATATTTT
-	TRBV27	-	TRBJ2-1	CATGTLLYNEQFF	TGTGCCACCGGGACACTACTTTACAATGAGCAGTTCTTC
-	TRBV7-9	-	TRBJ2-1	CASRGKSSYNEQFF	TGTGCCTCTCGGGGGAAGAGCTCCTACAATGAGCAGTTCTTC
-	TRBV29-1	-	TRBJ1-1	CSVEAERGTEAFF	TGCAGCGTTGAAGCCGAGAGGGGGACTGAAGCTTTCTTT
-	TRBV6-6	-	TRBJ1-4	CASSYSVSGDVEKLFF	TGTGCCAGCAGTTACTCTGTTTCAGGGGATGTAGAAAAACTGTTTTTT
-	TRBV4-1	-	TRBJ1-2	CASSQQVGYGYTF	TGCGCCAGCAGCCAACAGGTTGGGTATGGCTACACCTTC
TRBD1	TRBV9	-	TRBJ1-4	CASSVASHGTGDEKLFF	TGTGCCAGCAGCGTAGCAAGTCACGGGACAGGGGATGAAAAACTGTTTTTT
-	TRBV2	-	TRBJ2-6	CASTVLSSGANVLTF	TGTGCCAGCACGGTCCTTAGCTCTGGGGCCAACGTCCTGACTTTC
-	TRBV6-1	-	TRBJ2-7	CASSDRIQAYEQYF	TGTGCCAGCAGTGATCGAATACAAGCCTACGAGCAGTACTTC
TRBD1	TRBV2	once	TRBJ1-5	CASRGQGNQPQHF	TGTGCCAGCAGGGGACAGGGAAATCAGCCCCAGCATTTT
TRBD2	TRBV7-9	-	TRBJ2-3	CASSPHSGGWTDTQYF	TGTGCCAGCAGCCCGCATAGCGGGGGGTGGACAGATACGCAGTATTTT
-	TRBV5-5	once	TRBJ2-5	CASSLAAGYQETQYF	TGTGCCAGCAGCTTGGCGGCGGGGTATCAAGAGACCCAGTACTTC
-	TRBV3-1/TRBV3-2	-	TRBJ1-4	CASSQVIGEKLFF	TGTGCCAGCAGCCAAGTAATTGGCGAAAAACTGTTTTTT
TRBD1	TRBV15	-	TRBJ1-3	CATSRTGTGRVNTIYF	TGTGCCACCAGCAGAACCGGGACAGGGCGTGTGAACACCATATATTTT
-	TRBV4-2	-	TRBJ2-5	CASSQVGGPSGTQYF	TGTGCCAGCAGCCAAGTTGGAGGTCCCAGCGGGACCCAGTACTTC
-	TRBV6-6	-	TRBJ1-6	CASNTAQGNSPLHF	TGTGCCAGCAACACAGCGCAGGGTAATTCACCCCTCCACTTT
-	TRBV18	once	TRBJ2-1	CASSPNTGLEFF	TGTGCCAGCTCACCGAACACGGGGTTGGAATTCTTC
-	TRBV19	-	TRBJ1-6	CASADRDSNSPLHF	TGTGCCAGTGCTGACCGGGACTCCAATTCACCCCTCCACTTT
-	TRBV2	-	TRBJ1-3	CASRRGLRDLSSGNTIYF	TGTGCCAGCAGGAGGGGACTGAGGGACTTGAGCTCTGGAAACACCATATATTTT
-	TRBV10-2	once	TRBJ1-5	CASSAGNQPQHF	TGCGCCAGCAGTGCAGGCAATCAGCCCCAGCATTTT
TRBD1	TRBV29-1	-	TRBJ1-2	CSVEDPSSGQLLYGYTF	TGCAGCGTTGAAGATCCCAGCTCGGGACAGCTCCTCTATGGCTACACCTTC
-	TRBV10-1	-	TRBJ1-5	CASTRTVLQPQHF	TGCGCCAGCACCCGGACAGTATTACAGCCCCAGCATTTT
-	TRBV6-6	-	TRBJ2-7	CASSSPSLTSYEQYF	TGTGCCAGCAGTTCCCCTAGCTTGACTTCCTACGAGCAGTACTTC
-	TRBV5-6	-	TRBJ2-7	CASSLRSREVYEQYF	TGTGCCAGCAGCTTGCGGTCAAGGGAGGTCTACGAGCAGTACTTC
-	TRBV13	-	TRBJ1-5	CASSYGHTDQPQHF	TGTGCCAGCAGCTACGGACATACCGATCAGCCCCAGCATTTT
TRBD1	TRBV7-2	-	TRBJ1-5	CASSTDPRGVNQPQHF	TGTGCCAGCAGCACCGACCCCAGGGGGGTCAATCAGCCCCAGCATTTT
TRBD2	TRBV7-2	-	TRBJ2-1	CASSLLGTSGGPYNEQFF	TGTGCCAGCAGCTTACTGGGGACTAGCGGGGGCCCCTACAATGAGCAGTTCTTC
TRBD1	TRBV15	-	TRBJ1-2	CATSRGTGGYYGYTF	TGTGCCACCAGCAGAGGGACAGGGGGGTACTATGGCTACACCTTC
TRBD1	TRBV7-9	-	TRBJ1-6	CASSLARGQGLDSPLHF	TGTGCCAGCAGCTTAGCGAGGGGACAGGGATTAGATTCACCCCTCCACTTT
-	TRBV9	-	TRBJ1-6	CASSVQGNSPLHF	TGTGCCAGCAGCGTACAGGGGAATTCACCCCTCCACTTT
TRBD2	TRBV6-4	once	TRBJ2-3	CASSDSGTSLYF	TGTGCCAGCAGTGACTCTGGGACTAGCTTGTATTTT
TRBD1	TRBV25-1	-	TRBJ1-1	CATRQGNTEAFF	TGTGCCACCAGACAGGGGAACACTGAAGCTTTCTTT
TRBD2	TRBV11-3	-	TRBJ2-1	CASSLASGDSYNEQFF	TGTGCCAGCAGCTTAGCTAGCGGGGATTCCTACAATGAGCAGTTCTTC
-	TRBV29-1	-	TRBJ2-3	CSARRGADTQYF	TGCAGCGCTCGGAGGGGCGCAGATACGCAGTATTTT
-	TRBV12-3/TRBV12-4	-	TRBJ1-1	CASSTGREAFF	TGTGCCAGCAGCACCGGGAGGGAAGCTTTCTTT
TRBD2	TRBV18	-	TRBJ2-3	CASSLNRGGPDTQYF	TGTGCCAGCTCATTGAACCGGGGGGGACCAGATACGCAGTATTTT
-	TRBV3-1/TRBV3-2	-	TRBJ2-3	CASSQRVQGDTQYF	TGTGCCAGCAGCCAACGGGTGCAGGGAGATACGCAGTATTTT
-	TRBV15	-	TRBJ1-3	CATSPLGKGISSGNTIYF	TGTGCCACCAGCCCTCTCGGGAAGGGAATCTCCTCTGGAAACACCATATATTTT
TRBD2	TRBV9	-	TRBJ2-5	CASSVAGGLETQYF	TGTGCCAGCAGCGTAGCCGGGGGGTTGGAGACCCAGTACTTC
TRBD1	TRBV28	-	TRBJ1-1	CASSFLSTGGSEAFF	TGTGCCAGCAGTTTTTTGTCGACAGGGGGGTCTGAAGCTTTCTTT
-	TRBV5-4	-	TRBJ1-2	CASSRAIDFNGYTF	TGTGCCAGCAGCCGCGCCATAGACTTTAATGGCTACACCTTC
TRBD2	TRBV5-1	-	TRBJ2-3	CASLPGQGGSDTQYF	TGCGCCAGCCTCCCCGGGCAGGGAGGGTCAGATACGCAGTATTTT
TRBD1	TRBV5-1	-	TRBJ1-6	CASSPGQGNLIADYNSPLHF	TGCGCCAGCAGCCCCGGACAGGGAAACCTAATCGCGGACTATAATTCACCCCTCCACTTT
TRBD1	TRBV7-2	once	TRBJ1-5	CASSQSAGGRQPQHF	TGTGCCAGCAGCCAAAGCGCAGGGGGCCGTCAGCCCCAGCATTTT
-	TRBV20-1	-	TRBJ2-1	CSASSLVSSSYNEQFF	TGCAGTGCTAGTTCTTTGGTCTCCAGCTCCTACAATGAGCAGTTCTTC
-	TRBV6-5	-	TRBJ2-1	CASRAGISEQFF	TGTGCCAGTCGGGCCGGGATTAGTGAGCAGTTCTTC
-	TRBV11-2	-	TRBJ2-1	CASSLFSAVGEEQFF	TGTGCCAGCAGCTTATTTAGCGCCGTCGGCGAGGAGCAGTTCTTC
-	TRBV7-2	-	TRBJ1-2	CASSEGTRERGYTF	TGTGCCAGCAGCGAAGGGACAAGGGAGCGCGGCTACACCTTC
-	TRBV19	-	TRBJ2-1	CASSLDSRNEQFF	TGTGCCAGTAGTTTGGACAGTAGGAATGAGCAGTTCTTC
TRBD1	TRBV9	once	TRBJ1-2	CASSATTGQFANYGYTF	TGTGCCAGCAGCGCGACGACAGGGCAGTTTGCTAACTATGGCTACACCTTC
TRBD1	TRBV6-5	-	TRBJ1-1	CASRRQGNTEAFF	TGTGCCAGCAGGAGACAGGGGAACACTGAAGCTTTCTTT
TRBD1	TRBV29-1	-	TRBJ2-5	CSVVWGQGETQYF	TGCAGCGTGGTCTGGGGACAGGGTGAGACCCAGTACTTC
-	TRBV29-1	-	TRBJ1-5	CSVGALNQPQHF	TGCAGCGTTGGGGCCCTAAATCAGCCCCAGCATTTT
-	TRBV11-1	-	TRBJ2-7	CASSSSDGGYEQYF	TGTGCCAGCAGCTCTTCGGACGGCGGGTACGAGCAGTACTTC
TRBD1	TRBV27	-	TRBJ1-2	CASSVGQNYGYTF	TGTGCCAGCAGTGTGGGACAGAACTATGGCTACACCTTC
TRBD1	TRBV3-1/TRBV3-2	-	TRBJ1-4	CASSLWDRGEKLFF	TGTGCCAGCAGCCTATGGGACAGGGGGGAAAAACTGTTTTTT
-	TRBV28	-	TRBJ1-5	CASLTPAQPQHF	TGTGCCAGCCTGACACCCGCCCAGCCCCAGCATTTT
-	TRBV10-3	once	TRBJ1-3	CAIMNSQSSGNTIYF	TGTGCCATCATGAACAGCCAAAGCTCTGGAAACACCATATATTTT
TRBD2	TRBV2	-	TRBJ2-3	CASSFGGSTDTQYF	TGTGCCAGCAGTTTCGGGGGGAGCACAGATACGCAGTATTTT
-	TRBV27	once	TRBJ1-1	CASRRGLMNTEAFF	TGTGCCAGCAGACGGGGACTGATGAACACTGAAGCTTTCTTT